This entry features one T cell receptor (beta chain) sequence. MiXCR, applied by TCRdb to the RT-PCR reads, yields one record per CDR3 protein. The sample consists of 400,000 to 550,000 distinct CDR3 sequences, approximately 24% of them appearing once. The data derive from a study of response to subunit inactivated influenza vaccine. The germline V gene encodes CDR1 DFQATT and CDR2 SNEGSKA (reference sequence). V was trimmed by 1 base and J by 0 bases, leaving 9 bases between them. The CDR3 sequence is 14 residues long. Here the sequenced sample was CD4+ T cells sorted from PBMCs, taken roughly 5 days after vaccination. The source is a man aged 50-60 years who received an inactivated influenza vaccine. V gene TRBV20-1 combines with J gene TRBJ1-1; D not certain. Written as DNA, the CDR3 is TGCAGTGCTAGAGGACTCGGGATGAACACTGAAGCTTTCTTT. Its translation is CSARGLGMNTEAFF.